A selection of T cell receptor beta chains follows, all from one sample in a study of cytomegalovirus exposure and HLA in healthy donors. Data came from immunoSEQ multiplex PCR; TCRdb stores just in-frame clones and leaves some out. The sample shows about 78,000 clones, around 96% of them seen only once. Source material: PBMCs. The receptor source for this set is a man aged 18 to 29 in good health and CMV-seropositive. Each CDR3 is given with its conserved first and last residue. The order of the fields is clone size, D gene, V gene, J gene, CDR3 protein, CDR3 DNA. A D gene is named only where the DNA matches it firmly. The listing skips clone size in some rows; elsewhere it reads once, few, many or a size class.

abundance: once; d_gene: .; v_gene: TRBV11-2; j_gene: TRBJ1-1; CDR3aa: CASSLVRIMNTEAFF; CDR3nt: TGTGCCAGCAGCTTAGTCAGGATCATGAACACTGAAGCTTTCTTT
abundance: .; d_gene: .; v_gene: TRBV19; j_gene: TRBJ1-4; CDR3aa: CASSIGQNNNEKLFF; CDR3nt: TGTGCCAGTAGTATCGGACAGAACAATAATGAAAAACTGTTTTTT
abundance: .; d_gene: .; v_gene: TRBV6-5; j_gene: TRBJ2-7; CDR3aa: CASRSDRPSYEQYF; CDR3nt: TGTGCCAGCAGGTCTGACAGGCCGTCCTACGAGCAGTACTTC
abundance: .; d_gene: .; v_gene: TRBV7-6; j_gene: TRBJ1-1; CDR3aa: CASSLDSEAFF; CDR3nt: TGTGCCAGCAGCTTAGACAGTGAAGCTTTCTTT
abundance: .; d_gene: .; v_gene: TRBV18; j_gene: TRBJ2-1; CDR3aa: CASSSGLEQFF; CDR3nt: TGTGCCAGCTCATCAGGACTCGAGCAGTTCTTC
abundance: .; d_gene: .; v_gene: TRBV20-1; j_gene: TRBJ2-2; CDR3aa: CSALSAGELFF; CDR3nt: TGCAGTGCTCTCTCCGCCGGGGAGCTGTTTTTT
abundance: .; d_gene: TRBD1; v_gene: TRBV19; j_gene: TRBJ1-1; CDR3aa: CASSIGRTGGTEAFF; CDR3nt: TGTGCCAGTAGTATTGGCCGTACAGGGGGGACTGAAGCTTTCTTT
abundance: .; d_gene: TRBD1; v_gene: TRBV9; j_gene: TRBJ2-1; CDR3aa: CASSAAGQATNEQFF; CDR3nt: TGTGCCAGCAGCGCAGCTGGACAGGCTACCAATGAGCAGTTCTTC
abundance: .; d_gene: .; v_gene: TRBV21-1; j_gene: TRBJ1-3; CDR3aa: CASSKTPAPSQRTIYF; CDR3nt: TGTGCCAGCAGCAAAACGCCGGCTCCCTCCCAGCGGACCATATATTTT
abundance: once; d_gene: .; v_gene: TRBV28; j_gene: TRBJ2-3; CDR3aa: CASRALGVTQYF; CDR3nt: TGTGCCAGCAGAGCTTTGGGAGTTACGCAGTATTTT
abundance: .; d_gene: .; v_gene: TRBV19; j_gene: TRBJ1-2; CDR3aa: CASSPAGAISLGYTF; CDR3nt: TGTGCCAGTAGTCCCGCGGGGGCAATCTCCCTTGGCTACACCTTC
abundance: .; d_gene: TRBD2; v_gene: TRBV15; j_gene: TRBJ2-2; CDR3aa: CATSRDSGRARAAGELFF; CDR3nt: TGTGCCACCAGCAGAGATAGCGGGAGGGCCAGGGCCGCCGGGGAGCTGTTTTTT
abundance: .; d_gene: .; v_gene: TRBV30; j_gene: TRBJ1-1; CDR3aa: CAWSFGGNTEAFF; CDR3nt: TGTGCCTGGAGTTTCGGAGGGAACACTGAAGCTTTCTTT
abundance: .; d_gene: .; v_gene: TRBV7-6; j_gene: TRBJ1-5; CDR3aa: CASSLYNSPGNQPQHF; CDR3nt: TGTGCCAGCAGCTTATATAACAGTCCGGGCAATCAGCCCCAGCATTTT
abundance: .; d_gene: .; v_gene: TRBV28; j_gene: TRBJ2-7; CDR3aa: CASSLGTTIYEQYF; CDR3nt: TGTGCCAGCAGTTTAGGTACAACCATCTACGAGCAGTACTTC